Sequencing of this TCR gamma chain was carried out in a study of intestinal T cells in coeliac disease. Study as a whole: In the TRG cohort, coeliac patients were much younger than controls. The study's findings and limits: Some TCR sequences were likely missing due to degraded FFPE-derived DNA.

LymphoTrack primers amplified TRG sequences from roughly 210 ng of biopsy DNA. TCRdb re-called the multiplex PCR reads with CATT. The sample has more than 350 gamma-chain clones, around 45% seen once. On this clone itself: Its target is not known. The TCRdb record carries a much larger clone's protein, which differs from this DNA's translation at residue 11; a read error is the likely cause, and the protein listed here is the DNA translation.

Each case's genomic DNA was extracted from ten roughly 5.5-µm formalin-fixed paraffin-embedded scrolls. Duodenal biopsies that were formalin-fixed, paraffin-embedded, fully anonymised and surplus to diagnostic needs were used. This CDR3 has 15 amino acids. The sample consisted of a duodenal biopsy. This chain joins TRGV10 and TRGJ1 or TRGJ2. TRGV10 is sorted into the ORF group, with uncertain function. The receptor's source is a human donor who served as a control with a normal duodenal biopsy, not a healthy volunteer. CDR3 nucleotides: TGTGCTGCGTGGGATTATCCCCCGAATTATCATAAGAAACTCTTT. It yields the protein CAAWDYPPNYHKKLF.